This T cell receptor (beta chain) stems from a study of shared clonotypes between healthy human individuals. Whole-study context: Three plates each covered CD4 naive and memory; CD8 naive two, CD8 memory one.

About this clone: Its cognate antigen is unknown.

Every donor was a Caucasian adult from Nashville, Tennessee. The authors loaded about 200 ng DNA, roughly 33,000 T cell genomes, into sorted-subset replicate PCRs. Repertoires were generated with immunoSEQ multiplex PCR, while TCRdb's copy carries only in-frame clones and drops some. The data show about a million clones, 75% seen once. Study-wide findings and caveats: Relative to their counterparts shared across all four donors, non-shared clonotypes exhibited diminished generation probabilities.

The material sequenced was memory CD4+ T cells sorted from blood. Subset specified: CD45RA-negative fraction. The clonotype was recovered from a man aged 18 to 29 in good health.

The CDR3, as DNA: TGTGCCAGCAGTTTAGAGACAGGATCTAACTATGGCTACACCTTC. Its translation: CASSLETGSNYGYTF. The J gene is TRBJ1-2, the V gene TRBV2; D is perhaps TRBD1 (6 bases). CDR1 and CDR2 (germline): SNHLY, FYNNEI. This CDR3 contains 15 residues. V was clipped by 5 bases and J by 0 bases, with 13 bases between them.